This T cell receptor beta chain is from a study of T cells in Graves' hyperthyroidism and ophthalmopathy. The CDR3 loop spans 12 amino acids. The V end was cut by 5 bases, the J end by 0 bases, with 8 bases between. Germline-derived CDR1 and CDR2 are DFQATT and SNEGSKA (reference sequence). Amplified TCR beta CDR3 regions derived from RNA transcripts. RT-PCR in the first round (using the HTBI primer set) targeted the TCR CDR3. A single record per CDR3 protein comes from TCRdb applying MiXCR to the multiplex PCR reads. The sample lists roughly 660,000 distinct CDR3 sequences; around 16% were seen once.

This TCR was sampled from a man in his fifties with Graves' hyperthyroidism. Source material: blood. J is TRBJ2-7 and V is TRBV20-1, with no clear D. The DNA of the CDR3 is TGCAGTGCTCCTTATACCTCCTACGAGCAGTACTTC. Amino acid sequence: CSAPYTSYEQYF.